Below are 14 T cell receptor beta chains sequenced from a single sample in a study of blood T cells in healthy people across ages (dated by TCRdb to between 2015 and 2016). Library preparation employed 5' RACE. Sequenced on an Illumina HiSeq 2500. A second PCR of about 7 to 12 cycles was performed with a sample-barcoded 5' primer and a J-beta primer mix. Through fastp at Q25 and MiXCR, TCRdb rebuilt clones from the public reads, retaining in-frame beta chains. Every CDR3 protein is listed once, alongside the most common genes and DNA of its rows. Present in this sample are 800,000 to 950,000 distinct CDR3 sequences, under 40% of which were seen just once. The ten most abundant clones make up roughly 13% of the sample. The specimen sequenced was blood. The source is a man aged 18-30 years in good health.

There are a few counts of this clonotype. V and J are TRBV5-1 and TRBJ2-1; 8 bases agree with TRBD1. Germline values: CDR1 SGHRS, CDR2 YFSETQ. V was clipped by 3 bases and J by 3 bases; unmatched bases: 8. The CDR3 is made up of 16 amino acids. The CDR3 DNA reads TGCGCCAGCAGCTATGGGGCAGGGGGCTTCTACAATGAGCAGTTCTTC. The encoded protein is CASSYGAGGFYNEQFF.

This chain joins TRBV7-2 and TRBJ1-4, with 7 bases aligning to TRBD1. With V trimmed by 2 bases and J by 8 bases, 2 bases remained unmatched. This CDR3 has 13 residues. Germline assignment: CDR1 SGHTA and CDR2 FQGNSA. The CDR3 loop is CASSLPGQEKLFF. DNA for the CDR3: TGTGCCAGCAGCTTACCGGGACAGGAAAAACTGTTTTTT.

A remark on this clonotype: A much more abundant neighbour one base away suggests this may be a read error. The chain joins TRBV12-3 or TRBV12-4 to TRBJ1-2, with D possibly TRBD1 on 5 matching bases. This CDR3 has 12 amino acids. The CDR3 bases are TGTGCCAGCAGTTTAAAGGGGAATGGCTGCACCTTC. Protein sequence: CASSLKGNGCTF.

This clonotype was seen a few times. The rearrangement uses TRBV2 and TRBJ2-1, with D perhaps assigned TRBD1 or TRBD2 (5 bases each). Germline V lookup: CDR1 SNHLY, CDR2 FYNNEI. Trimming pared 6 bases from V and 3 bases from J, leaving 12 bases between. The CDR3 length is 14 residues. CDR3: CASSPRDHYNEQFF. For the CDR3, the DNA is TGTGCCAGCAGCCCACGGGACCACTACAATGAGCAGTTCTTC.

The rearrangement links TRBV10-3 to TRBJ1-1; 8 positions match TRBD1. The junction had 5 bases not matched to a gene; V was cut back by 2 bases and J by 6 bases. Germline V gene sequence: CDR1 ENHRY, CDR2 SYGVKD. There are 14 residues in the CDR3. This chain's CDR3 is CAISEDRGNPEAFF. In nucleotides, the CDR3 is TGTGCCATCAGTGAGGACAGGGGTAACCCTGAAGCTTTCTTT.

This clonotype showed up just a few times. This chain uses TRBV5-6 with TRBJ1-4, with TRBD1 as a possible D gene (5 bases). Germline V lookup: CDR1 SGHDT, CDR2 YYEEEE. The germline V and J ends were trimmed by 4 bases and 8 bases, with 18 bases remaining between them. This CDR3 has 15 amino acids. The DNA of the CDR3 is TGTGCCAGCAGCCCTTATGCCCCGCGGGGGGAAAAACTGTTTTTT. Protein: CASSPYAPRGEKLFF.

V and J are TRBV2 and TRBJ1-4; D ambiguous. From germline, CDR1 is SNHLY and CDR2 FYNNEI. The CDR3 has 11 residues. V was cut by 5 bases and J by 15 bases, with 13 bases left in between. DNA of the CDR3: TGTGCCAGCAGTAAACAGAATACGTTGTTTTTT. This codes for CASSKQNTLFF. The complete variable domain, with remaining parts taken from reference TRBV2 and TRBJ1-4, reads EPEVTQTPSHQVTQMGQEVILRCVPISNHLYFYWYRQILGQKVEFLVSFYNNEISEKSEIFDDQFSVERPDGSNFTLKIRSTKLEDSAMYFCASSKQNTLFFGSGTQLSVL.

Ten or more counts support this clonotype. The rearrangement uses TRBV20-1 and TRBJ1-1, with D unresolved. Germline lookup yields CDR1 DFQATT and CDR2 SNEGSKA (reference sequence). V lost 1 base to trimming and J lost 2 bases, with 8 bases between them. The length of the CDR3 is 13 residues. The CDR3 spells CSARGSFNTEAFF. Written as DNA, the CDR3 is TGCAGTGCTAGAGGGTCATTCAACACTGAAGCTTTCTTT.

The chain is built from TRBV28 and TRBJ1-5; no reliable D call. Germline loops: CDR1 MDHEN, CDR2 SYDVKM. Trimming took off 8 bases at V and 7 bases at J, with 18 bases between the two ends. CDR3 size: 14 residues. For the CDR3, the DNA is TGTGCCAGCTCCAATCACCCGTTGGACCAGCCCCAGCATTTT. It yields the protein CASSNHPLDQPQHF.

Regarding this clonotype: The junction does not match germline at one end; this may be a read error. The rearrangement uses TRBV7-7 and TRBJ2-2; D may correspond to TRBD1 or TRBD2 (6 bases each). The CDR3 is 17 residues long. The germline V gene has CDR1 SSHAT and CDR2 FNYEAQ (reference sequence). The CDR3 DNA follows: TGTGCTAGCAGCTTAGCGGTCGGGGGCGCGGACACCGGGGAGCTGTTTTTT. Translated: CASSLAVGGADTGELFF.

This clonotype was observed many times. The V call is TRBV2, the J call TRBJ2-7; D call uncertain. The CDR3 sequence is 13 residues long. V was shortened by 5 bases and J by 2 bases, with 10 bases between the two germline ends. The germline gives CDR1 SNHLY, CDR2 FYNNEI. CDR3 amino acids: CASSINPTYEQYF. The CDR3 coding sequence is TGTGCCAGCAGTATCAACCCCACCTACGAGCAGTACTTC.

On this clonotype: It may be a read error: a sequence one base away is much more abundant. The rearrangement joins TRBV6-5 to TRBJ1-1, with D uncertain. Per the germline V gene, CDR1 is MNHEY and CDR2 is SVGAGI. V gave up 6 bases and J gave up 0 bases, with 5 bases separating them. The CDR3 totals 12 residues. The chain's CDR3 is CASSRMNTEAFF. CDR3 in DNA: TGTGCCAGCAGCCGGATGAACACTGAAGCTTTCTTT.

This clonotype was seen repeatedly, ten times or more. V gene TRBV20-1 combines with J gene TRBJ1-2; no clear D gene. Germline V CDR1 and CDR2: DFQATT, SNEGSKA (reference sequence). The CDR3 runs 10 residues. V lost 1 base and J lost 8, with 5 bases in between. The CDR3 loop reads CSARGAGYTF. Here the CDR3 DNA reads TGCAGTGCTAGAGGAGCCGGCTACACCTTC.

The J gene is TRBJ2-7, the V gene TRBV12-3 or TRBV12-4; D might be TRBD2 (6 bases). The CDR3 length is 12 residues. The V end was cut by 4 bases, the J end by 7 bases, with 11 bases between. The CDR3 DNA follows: TGTGCCAGCAGTTCGGGGGTAGGAGAGCAGTACTTC. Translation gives CASSSGVGEQYF.